The 21 T cell receptor beta chains in this list originate from one sample, sequenced in a study of T cell responses to AZD1222 COVID-19 vaccine. Libraries were prepared by immunoSEQ multiplex PCR; TCRdb keeps only in-frame clonotypes and omits some of them. The table has about 110,000 clones, around 81% seen once. The material was peripheral blood, obtained on day 0 of AZD1222 vaccination. The receptors were gathered from an adult in good health.

The V gene is TRBV6-6, the J gene TRBJ2-1, with a weak D call TRBD2 (6 bases). This CDR3 region has 11 residues. V was shortened by 2 bases and J by 13 bases, with 9 bases between the two germline ends. Germline CDR1 reads MNHNY; CDR2 reads SVGAGI (reference sequence). The DNA of the CDR3 is TGTGCCAGCAGTTACCCGGGGGTCCAGTTCTTC. It specifies CASSYPGVQFF.

The rearrangement links TRBV7-9 to TRBJ1-1; weak D call: TRBD1 (6 bases). The germline V and J ends were trimmed by 5 bases and 1 base, with 20 bases remaining between them. The CDR3 has 17 amino acids. Germline CDR1 SEHNR, CDR2 FQNEAQ (reference sequence). The CDR3 region has the DNA TGTGCCAGCAGCCCGTTAACGGGGGCCACACGGAACACTGAAGCTTTCTTT. Translation: CASSPLTGATRNTEAFF. Using reference TRBV7-9 and TRBJ1-1 for the parts outside the CDR3, the full variable domain is DTGVSQNPRHKITKRGQNVTFRCDPISEHNRLYWYRQTLGQGPEFLTYFQNEAQLEKSRLLSDRFSAERPKGSFSTLEIQRTEQGDSAMYLCASSPLTGATRNTEAFFGQGTRLTVV.

V usage is TRBV30 and J usage is TRBJ2-7, with a possible D match to TRBD1 (6 bases). The CDR3 is 13 amino acids. Germline V CDR1 and CDR2: GTSNPN, SVGIG (reference sequence). The V end lost 3 bases, the J end lost 6 bases, and 15 bases lay between the germline ends. CDR3 residues: CAWSKGTYSEQYF. The CDR3, as DNA: TGTGCCTGGAGCAAGGGGACATACTCCGAGCAGTACTTC. Together with reference TRBV30 and TRBJ2-7, the CDR3 gives the full variable domain: SQTIHQWPATLVQPVGSPLSLECTVEGTSNPNLYWYRQAAGRGLQLLFYSVGIGQISSEVPQNLSASRPQDRQFILSSKKLLLSDSGFYLCAWSKGTYSEQYFGPGTRLTVT.

CDR3 protein: CASSQDGGADGYTF. The DNA for the CDR3 is TGCGCCAGCAGCCAAGATGGCGGGGCGGATGGCTACACCTTC. This chain uses TRBV4-3 with TRBJ1-2; maybe TRBD1 (5 bases). The CDR3 contains 14 residues. V was pared by 0 bases and J by 6 bases, with 11 bases between. Germline-derived CDR1 and CDR2 are LGHNA and YSLEER.

V is TRBV3-1 (or the pseudogene TRBV3-2) and J is TRBJ1-3; 8 bases fit TRBD1. The CDR3 is 15 residues long. Germline loops: CDR1 LGHDT, CDR2 YNNKEL (reference sequence). With V trimmed by 5 bases and J by 4 bases, 7 bases remained unmatched. The CDR3 spells CASSFQGARGNTIYF. The CDR3 nucleotides read TGTGCCAGCAGCTTCCAGGGGGCGCGAGGAAACACCATATATTTT.

This chain uses TRBV15 with TRBJ2-7; perhaps TRBD1 as D (5 bases). V was trimmed by 1 base and J by 0 bases, leaving 7 bases between them. Per the germline V gene, CDR1 is LNHNV and CDR2 is YYDKDF (reference sequence). There are 14 residues in the CDR3. This CDR3 is CATSRARGSYEQYF. The CDR3 DNA follows: TGTGCCACCAGCAGAGCAAGGGGCTCCTACGAGCAGTACTTC.

V gene TRBV6-5 combines with J gene TRBJ1-6, with a tentative D call TRBD1 (6 bases). This CDR3 contains 13 residues. V lost 7 bases and J 4 bases, leaving 8 bases between the germline ends. Germline V CDR1 and CDR2: MNHEY, SVGAGI. The CDR3 DNA reads TGTGCCAGCACCGGACAGTATAATTCACCCCTCCACTTT. Protein product: CASTGQYNSPLHF.

The V gene is TRBV28, the J gene TRBJ1-5; D unresolved. V shed 5 bases and J shed 3 bases, with 5 bases lying between them. CDR3 length equals 12 residues. Germline-derived CDR1 and CDR2 are MDHEN and SYDVKM. CDR3 sequence reads: CASSVNNQPQHF. The CDR3 DNA follows: TGTGCCAGCAGTGTAAACAATCAGCCCCAGCATTTT.

The J gene is TRBJ2-7, the V gene TRBV10-2, with 9 positions matching TRBD1. Germline values: CDR1 WSHSY, CDR2 SAAADI. The length of the CDR3 is 15 residues. After removal of 6 bases from V and 5 bases from J, the junction contained 11 bases not matched to a gene. CDR3 nucleotides: TGCGCCAGCAGGGCTCCGGGACAGGGCCCCCACGAGCAGTACTTC. As protein: CASRAPGQGPHEQYF.

This chain connects TRBV7-2 to TRBJ2-1, with 15 bases fitting TRBD2. This CDR3 contains 17 residues. Losses at the gene ends were 5 bases for V and 10 bases for J; bases not matched to a gene: 12. The germline gives CDR1 SGHTA, CDR2 FQGNSA. Here the CDR3 reads CASSPPGLAGGLKEQFF. The CDR3 region has the DNA TGTGCCAGCAGCCCCCCCGGACTAGCGGGAGGGCTTAAGGAGCAGTTCTTC.

The chain carries TRBV7-2 and TRBJ1-6; TRBD1 is a possible D gene (6 bases). Germline loops: CDR1 SGHTA, CDR2 FQGNSA. The CDR3 totals 14 residues. Trimming stripped 3 bases from V and 10 bases from J, with 13 bases between. The CDR3 sequence: CASSFEGGHSPLHF. CDR3 bases: TGTGCCAGCAGCTTCGAAGGGGGTCACTCACCCCTCCACTTT.

V and J are TRBV6-2 or TRBV6-3 and TRBJ1-4; TRBD1 is a possible D gene (6 bases). Germline loops: CDR1 MNHEY, CDR2 SVGEGT. CDR3 length: 18 amino acids. Trimming pared 5 bases from V and 2 bases from J, leaving 21 bases between. CDR3 sequence reads: CASSSRDTKRRTNEKLFF. CDR3 nucleotides: TGTGCCAGCAGTAGCCGGGACACCAAAAGGAGGACTAATGAAAAACTGTTTTTT.

This sequence joins TRBV5-1 and TRBJ2-3; D might be TRBD1 (5 bases). The CDR3 is 14 residues long. Looked up from germline, CDR1 is SGHRS and CDR2 is YFSETQ. V was clipped by 0 bases and J by 3 bases, with 8 bases between them. The CDR3 region is CASSLGRTTDTQYF. DNA for the CDR3: TGCGCCAGCAGCTTGGGTCGGACAACAGATACGCAGTATTTT.

This chain uses TRBV7-2 with TRBJ2-2; 7 nucleotides align to TRBD2. Trimming removed 1 base from V and 7 bases from J; junction bases left unmatched: 6. Germline CDR1 reads SGHTA; CDR2 reads FQGNSA. The CDR3 totals 15 residues. Here the CDR3 DNA reads TGTGCCAGCAGCTTAGTAGGACTAGTTGGCGGGGAGCTGTTTTTT. It yields the protein CASSLVGLVGGELFF.

The chain combines TRBV20-1 with TRBJ1-1; D is unclear. Germline CDR1 is DFQATT and CDR2 is SNEGSKA (reference sequence). The CDR3 totals 11 residues. The CDR3 region is CIGRMNTEAFF. DNA for the CDR3: TGCATCGGTAGGATGAACACTGAAGCTTTCTTT.

This rearrangement joins TRBV3-1 (or the pseudogene TRBV3-2) to TRBJ1-2; D might be TRBD1 (5 bases). The CDR3 runs 13 residues. V lost 3 bases, J lost 6 bases, and 11 bases lay in between. Germline V gene data show CDR1 as LGHDT and CDR2 as YNNKEL (reference sequence). CDR3 sequence: CASSHRVGDGYTF. DNA for the CDR3: TGTGCCAGCAGCCACAGGGTCGGAGATGGCTACACCTTC.

The chain employs TRBV3-1 (or the pseudogene TRBV3-2) and TRBJ2-7; 9 positions agree with TRBD2. The junction had 13 bases not matched to a gene; V was cut back by 2 bases and J by 5 bases. Germline lookup yields CDR1 LGHDT and CDR2 YNNKEL (reference sequence). This CDR3 spans 17 amino acids. In nucleotides, the CDR3 is TGTGCCAGCAGCCAAACCAACGGGCTAGCGGGACCCCACGAGCAGTACTTC. It is translated as CASSQTNGLAGPHEQYF.

The chain carries TRBV5-1 and TRBJ1-2, with a weak D call TRBD1 (6 bases). V was cut by 4 bases and J by 1 base, with 11 bases left in between. In germline, CDR1 is SGHRS, CDR2 YFSETQ. The CDR3 covers 14 residues. This chain's CDR3 is CASSPRDINYGYTF. For the CDR3, the DNA is TGCGCCAGCAGCCCACGGGACATTAACTATGGCTACACCTTC.

This sequence joins TRBV5-5 and TRBJ2-3; D is unresolved. The germline V and J ends were trimmed by 5 bases and 0 bases, with 13 bases remaining between them. The germline V gene has CDR1 SGHKS and CDR2 YYEKEE (reference sequence). This CDR3 comprises 15 residues. Here the CDR3 reads CASRISTPSTDTQYF. In DNA, the CDR3 is TGTGCCAGCAGAATATCGACACCCAGCACAGATACGCAGTATTTT.

The CDR3 region has the DNA TGTGCCAGCAGTTCGCCAGGTCCCGGCTACAATGAGCAGTTCTTC. Translated: CASSSPGPGYNEQFF. V usage is TRBV28 and J usage is TRBJ2-1; D is ambiguous. V shed 4 bases and J shed 3 bases, with 13 bases lying between them. The CDR3 has 15 amino acids. Germline loops: CDR1 MDHEN, CDR2 SYDVKM.

This chain joins TRBV11-2 and TRBJ1-5; no clear D. Germline values: CDR1 SGHAT, CDR2 FQNNGV. Trimming removed 1 base from V and 5 bases from J, with 6 bases in between. The CDR3 is 13 amino acids. This CDR3 is CASSLGRDQPQHF. The CDR3 DNA sequence: TGTGCCAGCAGCTTAGGGCGGGATCAGCCCCAGCATTTT.